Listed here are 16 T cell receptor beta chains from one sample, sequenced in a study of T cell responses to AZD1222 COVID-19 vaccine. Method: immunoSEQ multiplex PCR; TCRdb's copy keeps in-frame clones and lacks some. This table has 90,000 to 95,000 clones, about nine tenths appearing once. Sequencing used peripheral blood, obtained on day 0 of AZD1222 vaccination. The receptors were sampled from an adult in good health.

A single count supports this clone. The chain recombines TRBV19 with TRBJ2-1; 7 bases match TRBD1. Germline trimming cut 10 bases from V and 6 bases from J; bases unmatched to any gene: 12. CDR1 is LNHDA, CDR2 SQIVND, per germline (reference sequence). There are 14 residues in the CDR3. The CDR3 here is CATRGTERRNEQFF. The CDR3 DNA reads TGTGCCACTAGAGGGACAGAGAGGCGCAATGAGCAGTTCTTC.

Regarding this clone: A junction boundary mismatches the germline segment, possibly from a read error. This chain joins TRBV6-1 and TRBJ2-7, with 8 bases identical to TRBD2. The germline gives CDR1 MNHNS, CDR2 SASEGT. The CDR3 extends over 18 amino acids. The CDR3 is CASSKAGASPLGDNEQYF. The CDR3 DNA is TGTGCCAGCAGTAAAGCGGGAGCCTCGCCATTGGGGGATAACGAGCAGTACTTC.

The CDR3 DNA sequence: TGTGCCAGCAGGGACACTATGGATGCTGGCTACACCTTC. This codes for CASRDTMDAGYTF. This chain joins TRBV5-6 and TRBJ1-2, with a possible D match to TRBD1 (5 bases). The germline gives CDR1 SGHDT, CDR2 YYEEEE. Between the trimmed V and J ends, which lost 5 bases and 7 bases, there was a span of 15 bases. The CDR3 is made up of 13 amino acids.

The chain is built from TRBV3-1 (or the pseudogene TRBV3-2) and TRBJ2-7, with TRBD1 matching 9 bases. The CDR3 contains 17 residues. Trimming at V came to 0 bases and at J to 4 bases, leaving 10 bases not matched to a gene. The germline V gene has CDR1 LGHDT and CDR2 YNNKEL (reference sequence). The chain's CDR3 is CASSQELTGGREYEQYF. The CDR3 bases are TGTGCCAGCAGCCAAGAATTAACAGGGGGCAGAGAATACGAGCAGTACTTC.

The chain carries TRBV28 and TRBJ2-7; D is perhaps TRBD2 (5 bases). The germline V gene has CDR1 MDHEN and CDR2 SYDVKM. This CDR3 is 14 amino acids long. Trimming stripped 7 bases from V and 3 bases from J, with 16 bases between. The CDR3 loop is CASTYNGEDYEQYF. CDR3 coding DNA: TGTGCCAGCACCTACAACGGGGAAGACTACGAGCAGTACTTC.

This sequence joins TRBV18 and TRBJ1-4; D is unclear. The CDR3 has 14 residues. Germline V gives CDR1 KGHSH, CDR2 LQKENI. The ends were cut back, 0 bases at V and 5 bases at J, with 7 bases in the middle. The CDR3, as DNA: TGTGCCAGCTCACCACCGGCGCAAAATGAAAAACTGTTTTTT. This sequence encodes CASSPPAQNEKLFF.

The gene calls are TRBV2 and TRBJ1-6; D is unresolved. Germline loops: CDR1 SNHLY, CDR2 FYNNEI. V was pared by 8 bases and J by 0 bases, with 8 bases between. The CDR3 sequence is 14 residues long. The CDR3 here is CASSESSYNSPLHF. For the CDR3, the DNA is TGTGCCAGCTCAGAAAGCTCCTATAATTCACCCCTCCACTTT.

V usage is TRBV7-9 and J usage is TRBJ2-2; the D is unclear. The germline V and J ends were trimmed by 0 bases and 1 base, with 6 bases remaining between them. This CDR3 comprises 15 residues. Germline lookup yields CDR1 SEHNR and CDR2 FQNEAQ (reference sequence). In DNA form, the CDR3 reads TGTGCCAGCAGCTTAGCGCGGTGGAACACCGGGGAGCTGTTTTTT. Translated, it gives CASSLARWNTGELFF.

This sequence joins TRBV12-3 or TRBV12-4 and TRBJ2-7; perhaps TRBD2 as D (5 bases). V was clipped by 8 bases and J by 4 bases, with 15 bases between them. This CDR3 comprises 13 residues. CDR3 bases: TGTGCCAGCGAGCCCCCAGAGGGATACGAGCAGTACTTC. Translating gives CASEPPEGYEQYF.

The CDR3 DNA is TGTGCCAGCAGCCTTTCTGGACTAGCGGGGGGGCTGGTCGGGGAGCTGTTTTTT. It is translated as CASSLSGLAGGLVGELFF. This chain uses TRBV3-1 (or the pseudogene TRBV3-2) with TRBJ2-2, with 15 bases that match TRBD2. The junction had 10 bases not matched to a gene; V was cut back by 4 bases and J by 7 bases. In germline, CDR1 is LGHDT, CDR2 YNNKEL (reference sequence). The CDR3 consists of 18 residues.

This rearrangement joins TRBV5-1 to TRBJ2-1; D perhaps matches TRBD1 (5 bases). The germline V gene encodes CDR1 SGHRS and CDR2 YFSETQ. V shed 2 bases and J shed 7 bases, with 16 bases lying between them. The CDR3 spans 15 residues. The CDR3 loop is CASSLGHPRVNEQFF. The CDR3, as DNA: TGCGCCAGCAGCTTAGGACACCCTCGGGTTAATGAGCAGTTCTTC. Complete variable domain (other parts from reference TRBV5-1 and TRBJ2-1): KAGVTQTPRYLIKTRGQQVTLSCSPISGHRSVSWYQQTPGQGLQFLFEYFSETQRNKGNFPGRFSGRQFSNSRSEMNVSTLELGDSALYLCASSLGHPRVNEQFFGPGTRLTVL.

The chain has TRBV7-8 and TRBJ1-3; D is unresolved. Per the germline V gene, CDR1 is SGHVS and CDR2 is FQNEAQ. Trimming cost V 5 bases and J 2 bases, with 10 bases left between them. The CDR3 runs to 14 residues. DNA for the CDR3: TGTGCCAGCAGCCGGACGGAGACTGGAAACACCATATATTTT. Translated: CASSRTETGNTIYF.

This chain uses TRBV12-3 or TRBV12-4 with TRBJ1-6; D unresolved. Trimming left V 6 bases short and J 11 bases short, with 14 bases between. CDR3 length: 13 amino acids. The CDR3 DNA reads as TGTGCCAGCAGCCCCATAAATAAAACACCCCTCCACTTT. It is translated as CASSPINKTPLHF.

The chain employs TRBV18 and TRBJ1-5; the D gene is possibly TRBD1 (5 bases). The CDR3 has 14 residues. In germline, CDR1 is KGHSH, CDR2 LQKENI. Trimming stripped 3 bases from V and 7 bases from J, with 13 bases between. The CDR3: CASSPSDRGQPQHF. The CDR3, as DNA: TGTGCCAGCTCACCCTCTGACAGAGGCCAGCCCCAGCATTTT.

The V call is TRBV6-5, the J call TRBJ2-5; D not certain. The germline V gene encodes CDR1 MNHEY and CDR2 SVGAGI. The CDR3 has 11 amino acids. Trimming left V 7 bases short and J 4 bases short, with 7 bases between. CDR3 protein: CASIRVETQYF. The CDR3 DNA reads TGTGCCAGCATCCGAGTAGAGACCCAGTACTTC.

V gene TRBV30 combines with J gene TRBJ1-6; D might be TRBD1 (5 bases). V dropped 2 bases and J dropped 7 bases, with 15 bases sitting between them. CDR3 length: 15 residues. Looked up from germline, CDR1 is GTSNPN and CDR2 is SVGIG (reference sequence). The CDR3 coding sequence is TGTGCCTGGAGTAACCTTGGGGGAGGGAATTCACCCCTCCACTTT. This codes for CAWSNLGGGNSPLHF.